Sequencing of this T cell receptor (beta chain) was carried out in a study of blood T cell repertoires in COVID-19. Study in general: Donors in the United States, Italy and Spain gave samples during acute or convalescent COVID-19.

This CDR3 comprises 14 residues. Germline V CDR1 and CDR2: SGHRS, YFSETQ. Trimming took off 2 bases at V and 1 base at J, with 9 bases between the two ends. Assay used: immunoSEQ multiplex PCR; TCRdb lists only in-frame clones, some missing. This sample carries around 100,000 clones, around 87% of them seen once, and the ten largest clones take around 20%. Input material: peripheral blood. This chain links TRBV5-1 with TRBJ1-1; a weak D match, TRBD1 (6 bases). This receptor was taken from a human donor in a cohort sampled during active COVID-19. The CDR3 reads CASSFQGSNTEAFF. CDR3 in DNA: TGCGCCAGCAGCTTCCAGGGGTCGAACACTGAAGCTTTCTTT.